The subject of this entry is one TCR beta chain. Antigen unknown. The sample comes from a study of cytomegalovirus exposure and HLA in healthy donors. V lost 1 base and J lost 1, with 10 bases in between. This CDR3 is 15 amino acids long. Germline CDR1 and CDR2: LNHDA and SQIVND (reference sequence). PCR amplification relied on 60 Vbeta primers (plus 13 Jbeta primers). Generated by immunoSEQ multiplex PCR, the TCRdb table keeps only in-frame clones and is missing some. This sample has 200,000 to 250,000 clones, with over 80% found just once. General observations from the study: Sequencing depth across donors, presence/absence analyses assumed, was roughly uniform. Altogether, 164 TCR beta chains were recorded as cytomegalovirus-associated.

Sequences were obtained from PBMCs. The V gene is TRBV19, the J gene TRBJ1-1, with D tentatively TRBD1 (6 bases). The origin of this receptor is a boy aged 2-9 years in good health and CMV-seronegative. This CDR3 is CASSIGRGGNTEAFF. CDR3 in DNA: TGTGCCAGTAGTATAGGGCGAGGGGGGAACACTGAAGCTTTCTTT.